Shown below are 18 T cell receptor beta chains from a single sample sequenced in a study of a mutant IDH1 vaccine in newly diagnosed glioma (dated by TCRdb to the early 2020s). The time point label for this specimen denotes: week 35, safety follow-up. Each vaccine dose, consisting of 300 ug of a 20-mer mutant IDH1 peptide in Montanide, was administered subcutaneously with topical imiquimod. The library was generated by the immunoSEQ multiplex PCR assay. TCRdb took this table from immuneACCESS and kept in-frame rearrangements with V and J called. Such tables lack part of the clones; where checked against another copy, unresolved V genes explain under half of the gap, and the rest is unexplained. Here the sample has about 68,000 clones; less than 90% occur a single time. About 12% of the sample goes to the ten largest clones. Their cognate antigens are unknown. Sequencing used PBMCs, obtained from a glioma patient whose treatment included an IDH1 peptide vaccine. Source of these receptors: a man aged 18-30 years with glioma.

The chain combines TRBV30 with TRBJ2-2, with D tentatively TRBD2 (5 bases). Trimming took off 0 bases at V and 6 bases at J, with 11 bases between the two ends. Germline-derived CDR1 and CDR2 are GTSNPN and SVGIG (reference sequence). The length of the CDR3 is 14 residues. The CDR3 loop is CAWSVTSRAGELFF. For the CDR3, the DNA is TGTGCCTGGAGTGTAACTAGTAGGGCCGGGGAGCTGTTTTTT.

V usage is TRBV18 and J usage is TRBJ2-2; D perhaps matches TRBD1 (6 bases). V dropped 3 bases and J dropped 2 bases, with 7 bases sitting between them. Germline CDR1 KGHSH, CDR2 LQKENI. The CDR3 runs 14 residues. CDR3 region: CASSPGQNTGELFF. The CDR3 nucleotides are TGTGCCAGCTCACCGGGACAAAACACCGGGGAGCTGTTTTTT.

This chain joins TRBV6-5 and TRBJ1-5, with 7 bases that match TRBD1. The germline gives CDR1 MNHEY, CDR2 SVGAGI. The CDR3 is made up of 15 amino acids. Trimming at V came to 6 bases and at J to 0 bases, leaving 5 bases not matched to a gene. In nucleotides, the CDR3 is TGTGCCAGCAGCCCGGGACAGTTTAGCAATCAGCCCCAGCATTTT. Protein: CASSPGQFSNQPQHF.

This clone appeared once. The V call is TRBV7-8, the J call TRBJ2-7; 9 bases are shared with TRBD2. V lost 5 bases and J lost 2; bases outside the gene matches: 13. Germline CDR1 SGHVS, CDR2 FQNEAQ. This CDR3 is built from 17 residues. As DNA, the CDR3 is TGTGCCAGCAGCGGTACTAGCGGGTGGGCGGGCCCCTACGAGCAGTACTTC. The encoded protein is CASSGTSGWAGPYEQYF.

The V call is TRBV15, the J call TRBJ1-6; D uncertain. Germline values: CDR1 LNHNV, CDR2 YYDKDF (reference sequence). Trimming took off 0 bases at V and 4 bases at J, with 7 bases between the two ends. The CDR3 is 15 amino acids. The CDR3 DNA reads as TGTGCCACCAGCAGAGATCGTCAATATAATTCACCCCTCCACTTT. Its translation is CATSRDRQYNSPLHF.

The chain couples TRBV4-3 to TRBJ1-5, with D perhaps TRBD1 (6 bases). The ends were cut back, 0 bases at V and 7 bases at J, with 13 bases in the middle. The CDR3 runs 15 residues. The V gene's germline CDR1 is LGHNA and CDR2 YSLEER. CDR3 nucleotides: TGCGCCAGCAGCCAAGACGGACAGAGGGGACAGCCCCAGCATTTT. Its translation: CASSQDGQRGQPQHF.

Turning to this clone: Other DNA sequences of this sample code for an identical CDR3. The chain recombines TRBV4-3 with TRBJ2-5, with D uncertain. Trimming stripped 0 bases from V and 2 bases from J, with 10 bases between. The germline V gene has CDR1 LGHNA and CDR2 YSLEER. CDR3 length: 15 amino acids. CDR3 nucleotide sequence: TGCGCCAGCAGCCAAGATCGGGCAGGACAAGAGACCCAGTACTTC. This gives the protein CASSQDRAGQETQYF.

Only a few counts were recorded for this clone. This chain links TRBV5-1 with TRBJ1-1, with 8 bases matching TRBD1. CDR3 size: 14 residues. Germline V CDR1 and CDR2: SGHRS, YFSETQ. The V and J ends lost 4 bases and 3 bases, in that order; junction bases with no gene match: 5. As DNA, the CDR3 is TGCGCCAGCAGCCCCGACAGGGGCGACACTGAAGCTTTCTTT. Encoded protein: CASSPDRGDTEAFF. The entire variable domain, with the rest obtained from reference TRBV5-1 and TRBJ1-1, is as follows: KAGVTQTPRYLIKTRGQQVTLSCSPISGHRSVSWYQQTPGQGLQFLFEYFSETQRNKGNFPGRFSGRQFSNSRSEMNVSTLELGDSALYLCASSPDRGDTEAFFGQGTRLTVV.

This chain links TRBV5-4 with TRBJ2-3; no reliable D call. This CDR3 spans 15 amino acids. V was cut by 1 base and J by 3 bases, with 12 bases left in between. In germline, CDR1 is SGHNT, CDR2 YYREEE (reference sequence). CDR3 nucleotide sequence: TGTGCCAGCAGCTTGATGGAACCCCGGACAGATACGCAGTATTTT. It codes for CASSLMEPRTDTQYF. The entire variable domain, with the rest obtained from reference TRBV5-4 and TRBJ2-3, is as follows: ETGVTQSPTHLIKTRGQQVTLRCSSQSGHNTVSWYQQALGQGPQFIFQYYREEENGRGNFPPRFSGLQFPNYSSELNVNALELDDSALYLCASSLMEPRTDTQYFGPGTRLTVL.

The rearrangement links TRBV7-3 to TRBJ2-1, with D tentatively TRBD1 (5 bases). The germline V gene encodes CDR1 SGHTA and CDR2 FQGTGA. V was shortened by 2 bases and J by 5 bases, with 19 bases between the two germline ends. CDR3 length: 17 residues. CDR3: CASSLGRAPLFDNEQFF. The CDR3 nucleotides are TGTGCCAGCAGCTTAGGCAGGGCTCCCTTGTTCGACAATGAGCAGTTCTTC. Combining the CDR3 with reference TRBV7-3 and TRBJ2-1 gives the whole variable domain GAGVSQTPSNKVTEKGKYVELRCDPISGHTALYWYRQSLGQGPEFLIYFQGTGAADDSGLPNDRFFAVRPEGSVSTLKIQRTERGDSAVYLCASSLGRAPLFDNEQFFGPGTRLTVL.

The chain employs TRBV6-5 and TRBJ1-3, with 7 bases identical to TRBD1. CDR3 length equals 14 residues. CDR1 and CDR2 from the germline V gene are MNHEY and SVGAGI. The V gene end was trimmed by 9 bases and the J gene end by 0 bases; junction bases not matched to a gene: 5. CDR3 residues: CASRQGNSGNTIYF. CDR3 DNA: TGTGCCAGTCGACAGGGTAACTCTGGAAACACCATATATTTT.

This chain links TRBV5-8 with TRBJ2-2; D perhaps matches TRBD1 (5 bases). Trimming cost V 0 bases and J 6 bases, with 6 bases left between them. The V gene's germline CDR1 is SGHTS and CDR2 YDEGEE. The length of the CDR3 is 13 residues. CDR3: CASSLGGSGELFF. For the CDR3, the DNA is TGTGCCAGCAGCTTGGGGGGCTCCGGGGAGCTGTTTTTT. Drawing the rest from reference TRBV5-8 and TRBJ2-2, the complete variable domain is EAGVTQSPTHLIKTRGQQATLRCSPISGHTSVYWYQQALGLGLQFLLWYDEGEERNRGNFPPRFSGRQFPNYSSELNVNALELEDSALYLCASSLGGSGELFFGEGSRLTVL.

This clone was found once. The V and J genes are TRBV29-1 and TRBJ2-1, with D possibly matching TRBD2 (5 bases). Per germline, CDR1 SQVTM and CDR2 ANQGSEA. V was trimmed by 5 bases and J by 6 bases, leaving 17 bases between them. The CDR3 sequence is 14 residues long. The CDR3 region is CSVKGGPEGNEQFF. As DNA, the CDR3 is TGCAGCGTTAAAGGCGGGCCCGAGGGCAATGAGCAGTTCTTC.

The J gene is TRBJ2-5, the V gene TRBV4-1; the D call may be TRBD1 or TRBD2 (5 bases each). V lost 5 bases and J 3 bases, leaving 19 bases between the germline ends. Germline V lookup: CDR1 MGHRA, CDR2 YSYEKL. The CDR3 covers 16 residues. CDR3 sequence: CASSKPNRGEEETQYF. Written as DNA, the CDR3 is TGCGCCAGCAGCAAACCAAACCGGGGCGAAGAAGAGACCCAGTACTTC.

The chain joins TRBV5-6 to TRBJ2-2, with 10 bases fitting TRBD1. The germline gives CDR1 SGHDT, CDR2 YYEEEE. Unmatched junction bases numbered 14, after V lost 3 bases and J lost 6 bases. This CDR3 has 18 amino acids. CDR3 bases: TGTGCCAGCAGCTCGAACTCATATCGGACAGGGGGGGCCGGGGAGCTGTTTTTT. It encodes CASSSNSYRTGGAGELFF.

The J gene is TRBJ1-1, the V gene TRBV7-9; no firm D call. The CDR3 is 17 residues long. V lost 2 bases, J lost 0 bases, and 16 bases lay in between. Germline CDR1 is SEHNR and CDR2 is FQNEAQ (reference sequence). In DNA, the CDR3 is TGTGCCAGCAGCTTATTACAGAACCACCCGTTGAACACTGAAGCTTTCTTT. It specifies CASSLLQNHPLNTEAFF.

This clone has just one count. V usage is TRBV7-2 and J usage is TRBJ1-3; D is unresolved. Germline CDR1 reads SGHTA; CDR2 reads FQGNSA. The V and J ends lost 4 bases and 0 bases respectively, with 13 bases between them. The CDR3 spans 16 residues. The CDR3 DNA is TGTGCCAGCAGCTCGGATCTTGCGCGCTCTGGAAACACCATATATTTT. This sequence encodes CASSSDLARSGNTIYF.

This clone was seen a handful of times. CDR3 nucleotide sequence: TGTGCCAGCAGCCTGGACAGGCTCACAGATACGCAGTATTTT. Amino acid sequence: CASSLDRLTDTQYF. The genes are TRBV5-4 and TRBJ2-3; TRBD1 aligns across 7 bases. CDR3 size: 14 residues. Germline V gene lookup returns CDR1 SGHNT and CDR2 YYREEE (reference sequence). V dropped 4 bases and J dropped 2; count of bases not matched to a gene: 4.